One TCR beta chain is described in this entry. The protocol was immunoSEQ multiplex PCR, while the TCRdb copy is restricted to in-frame clones and leaves out a portion. Among some 39,000 clones listed, about 76% were seen once. The V gene lost 7 bases and the J gene lost 0 bases, with 13 bases spanning the gap. The CDR3 contains 15 residues. The germline V gene has CDR1 MNHEY and CDR2 SVGAGI. This record belongs to a study of memory CD4+ T cells and cytomegalovirus serostatus. Single viable CD3+CD4+CD8-CD45RO+ cells were sorted as the memory CD4+ T cells. The source material was memory CD4+ T cells from blood. The V call is TRBV6-5, the J call TRBJ1-3; the D is unclear. This receptor was obtained from an adult in good health and CMV-seronegative. The CDR3 DNA sequence: TGTGCCAGCAAACCGACGGGGAGCTCTGGAAACACCATATATTTT. Amino acid sequence: CASKPTGSSGNTIYF.